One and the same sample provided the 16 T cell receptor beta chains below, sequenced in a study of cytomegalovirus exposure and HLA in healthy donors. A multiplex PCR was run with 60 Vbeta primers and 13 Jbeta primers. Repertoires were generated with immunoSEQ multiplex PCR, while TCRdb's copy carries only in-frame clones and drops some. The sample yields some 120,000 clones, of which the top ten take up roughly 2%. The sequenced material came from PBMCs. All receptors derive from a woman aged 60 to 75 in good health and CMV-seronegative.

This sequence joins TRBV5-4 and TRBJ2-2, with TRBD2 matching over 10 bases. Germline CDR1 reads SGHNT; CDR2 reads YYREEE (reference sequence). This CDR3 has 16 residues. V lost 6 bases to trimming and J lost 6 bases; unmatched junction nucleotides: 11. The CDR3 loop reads CASTTAGAGGSGELFF. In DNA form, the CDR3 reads TGTGCCAGCACTACCGCCGGAGCGGGAGGGTCCGGGGAGCTGTTTTTT.

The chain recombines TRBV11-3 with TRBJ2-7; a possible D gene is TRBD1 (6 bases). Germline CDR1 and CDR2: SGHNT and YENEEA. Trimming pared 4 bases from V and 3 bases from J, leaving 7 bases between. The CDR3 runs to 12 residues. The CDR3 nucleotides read TGTGCCAGCAGCTCGGACAGCTACGAGCAGTACTTC. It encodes CASSSDSYEQYF.

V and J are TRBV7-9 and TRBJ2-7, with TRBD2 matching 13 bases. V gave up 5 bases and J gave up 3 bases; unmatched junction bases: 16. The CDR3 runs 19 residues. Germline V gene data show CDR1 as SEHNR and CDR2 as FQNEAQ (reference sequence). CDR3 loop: CASSPYTASGLAGFYEQYF. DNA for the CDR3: TGTGCCAGCAGCCCCTACACCGCCTCGGGACTAGCGGGGTTCTACGAGCAGTACTTC.

In nucleotides, the CDR3 is TGTGCCAGCAGCTTATTCATGGGGGCTTCACCCCTCCACTTT. Translated, it gives CASSLFMGASPLHF. The chain recombines TRBV11-3 with TRBJ1-6; weak D call: TRBD1 (6 bases). The CDR3 length is 14 residues. The V end was cut by 2 bases, the J end by 9 bases, with 11 bases between. Germline CDR1 SGHNT, CDR2 YENEEA.

The CDR3 bases are TGTGCCAGCAGTACCCCCCCTACAGAGACCCAGTACTTC. Encoded protein: CASSTPPTETQYF. The chain joins TRBV6-5 to TRBJ2-5, with D unclear. Trimming cost V 5 bases and J 4 bases, with 11 bases left between them. Per germline, CDR1 MNHEY and CDR2 SVGAGI. The CDR3 is 13 residues long.

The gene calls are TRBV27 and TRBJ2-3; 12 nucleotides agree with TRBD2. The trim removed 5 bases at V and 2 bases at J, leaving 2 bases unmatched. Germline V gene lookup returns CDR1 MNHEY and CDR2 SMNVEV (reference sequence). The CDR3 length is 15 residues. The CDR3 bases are TGTGCCAGCAGTGGACTAGCGGGATTCACAGATACGCAGTATTTT. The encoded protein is CASSGLAGFTDTQYF.

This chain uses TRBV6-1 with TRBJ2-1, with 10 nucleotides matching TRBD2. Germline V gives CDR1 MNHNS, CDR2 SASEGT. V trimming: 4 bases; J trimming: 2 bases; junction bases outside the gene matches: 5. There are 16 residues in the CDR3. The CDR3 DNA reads TGTGCCAGCAGTGTCCAAAGCGGGGGGGCCTACAATGAGCAGTTCTTC. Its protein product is CASSVQSGGAYNEQFF.

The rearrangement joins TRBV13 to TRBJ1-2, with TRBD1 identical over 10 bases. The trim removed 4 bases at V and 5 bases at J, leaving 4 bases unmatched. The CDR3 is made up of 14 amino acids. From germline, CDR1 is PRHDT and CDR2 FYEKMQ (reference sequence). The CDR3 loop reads CASSSSGQGYGYTF. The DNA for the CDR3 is TGTGCCAGCAGCTCTTCGGGACAGGGGTATGGCTACACCTTC.

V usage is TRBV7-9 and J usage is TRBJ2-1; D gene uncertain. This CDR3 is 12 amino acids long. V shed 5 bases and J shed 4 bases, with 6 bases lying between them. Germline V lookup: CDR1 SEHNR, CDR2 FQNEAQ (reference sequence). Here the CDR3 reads CASSAQYNEQFF. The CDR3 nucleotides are TGTGCCAGCAGCGCCCAGTACAATGAGCAGTTCTTC.

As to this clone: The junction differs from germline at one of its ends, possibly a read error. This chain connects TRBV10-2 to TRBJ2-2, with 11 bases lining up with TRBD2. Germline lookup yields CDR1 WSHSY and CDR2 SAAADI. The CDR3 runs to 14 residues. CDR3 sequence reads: CATSTSGGAGELFF. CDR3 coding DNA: TGCGCCACCAGTACTAGCGGGGGCGCCGGGGAGCTGTTTTTT.

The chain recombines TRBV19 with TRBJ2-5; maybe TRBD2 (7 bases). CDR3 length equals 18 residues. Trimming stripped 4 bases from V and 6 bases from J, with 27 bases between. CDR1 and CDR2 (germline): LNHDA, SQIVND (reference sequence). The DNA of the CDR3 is TGTGCCAGTAGTAAGTGGGACACCTCAGGCGGGAGTGGTAAGACCCAGTACTTC. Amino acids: CASSKWDTSGGSGKTQYF.

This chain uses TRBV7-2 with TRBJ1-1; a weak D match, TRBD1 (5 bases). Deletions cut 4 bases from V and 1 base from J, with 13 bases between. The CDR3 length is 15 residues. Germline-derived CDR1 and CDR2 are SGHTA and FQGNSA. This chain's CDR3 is CASSSPEGRNTEAFF. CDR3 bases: TGTGCCAGCAGCTCTCCGGAGGGGAGGAACACTGAAGCTTTCTTT.

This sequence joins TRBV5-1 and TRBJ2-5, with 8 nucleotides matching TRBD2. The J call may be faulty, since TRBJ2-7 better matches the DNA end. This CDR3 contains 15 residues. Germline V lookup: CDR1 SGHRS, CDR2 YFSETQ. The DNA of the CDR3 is TGCGCCAGCAGCCTCGGGACTAGTGAAGTCTACGAGCAGTACTTC. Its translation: CASSLGTSEVYEQYF.

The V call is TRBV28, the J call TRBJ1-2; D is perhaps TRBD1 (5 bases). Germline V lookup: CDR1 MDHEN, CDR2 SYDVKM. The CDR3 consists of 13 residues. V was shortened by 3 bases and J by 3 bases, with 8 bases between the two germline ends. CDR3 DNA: TGTGCCAGCAGTTTTACAGGATACTATGGCTACACCTTC. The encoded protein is CASSFTGYYGYTF.

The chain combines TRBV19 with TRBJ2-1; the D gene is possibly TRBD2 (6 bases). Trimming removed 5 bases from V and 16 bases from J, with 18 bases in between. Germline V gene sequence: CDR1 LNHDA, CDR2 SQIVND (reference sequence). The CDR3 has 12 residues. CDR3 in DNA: TGTGCCAGTAGTCCCATCTTTGGGGGGATTTTCTTC. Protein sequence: CASSPIFGGIFF.

CDR3 loop: CASSPPTSPSTDTQYF. The CDR3 DNA is TGTGCCAGCTCACCACCGACAAGCCCTAGCACAGATACGCAGTATTTT. The rearrangement joins TRBV18 to TRBJ2-3; D unclear. The germline V gene encodes CDR1 KGHSH and CDR2 LQKENI. V was shortened by 0 bases and J by 0 bases, with 10 bases between the two germline ends. This CDR3 spans 16 amino acids.